This T cell receptor beta chain derives from a study of blood T cell repertoires in COVID-19. Study-wide context: Samples taken during acute and convalescent COVID-19 were collected in the United States, Italy and Spain.

The CDR3 is 13 amino acids. The V gene's germline CDR1 is MNHEY and CDR2 SVGEGT. The germline V and J ends were trimmed by 0 bases and 10 bases, with 12 bases remaining between them. As handled by the study authors: From reference gene primer amplification, estimates of nucleated cell counts were derived. TCRdb keeps only in-frame clones here, not all; method: immunoSEQ multiplex PCR. The DNA was the basis for D and trimming; V, J and clone size are from that table. The sample consists of around 160,000 clones, about 85% of them appearing once. This chain links TRBV6-2 or TRBV6-3 with TRBJ1-1; D not certain. The origin of this receptor is a woman in her thirties or forties with active or convalescent COVID-19. Material for sequencing was peripheral blood. In DNA, the CDR3 is TGTGCCAGCAGTTACTCGCGGGCTTCGAGAGCTTTCTTT. Its translation: CASSYSRASRAFF.